A selection of T cell receptor beta chains follows, all from one sample in a study of human T cells and chemical hapten exposure. TCRdb used MiXCR to reprocess the RACE reads, holding one entry per CDR3 protein. Of around 120,000 distinct CDR3 sequences listed, about 13% are singletons. The sample in question was whole blood, obtained in connection with sensitization to the hapten diphenylcyclopropenone (DPC). Receptor source: a woman aged 18-29 years with alopecia areata. Some clones in this sample may be carry-over from other donors' samples. Both conserved end residues are part of each CDR3. A D gene is named only where the DNA matches it firmly. Some rows have no size entry. The others give once, few or many, or a class for an expanded clone.

J gene | V gene | D gene | clone size | CDR3 protein | CDR3 DNA
TRBJ1-1 | TRBV5-5 | NA | many | CASSLVATPVTEAFF | TGTGCCAGCAGCTTGGTTGCGACCCCGGTCACTGAAGCTTTCTTT
TRBJ2-4 | TRBV20-1 | NA | NA | CSASPPQLVGNIQYF | TGCAGTGCTAGTCCTCCACAGTTGGTCGGAAACATTCAGTACTTC
TRBJ1-2 | TRBV4-3 | NA | NA | CASSQDLSWGSDYGYTF | TGCGCCAGCAGCCAAGATCTAAGTTGGGGATCCGACTATGGCTACACCTTC
TRBJ2-2 | TRBV7-2 | TRBD2 | NA | CASSLTSPNTGELFF | TGTGCCAGCAGCTTGACTAGCCCAAACACCGGGGAGCTGTTTTTT
TRBJ1-2 | TRBV28 | NA | many | CASSLVTGLGGYTF | TGTGCCAGCAGTTTGGTTACAGGGCTCGGTGGCTACACCTTC
TRBJ2-7 | TRBV7-9 | TRBD1 | NA | CASSRDSLYYEQYF | TGTGCCAGCAGCAGGGACAGCCTATACTACGAGCAGTACTTC
TRBJ2-1 | TRBV5-6 | TRBD1 | NA | CASSQGAGNEQFF | TGTGCCAGCAGCCAGGGGGCTGGCAATGAGCAGTTCTTC
TRBJ1-2 | TRBV13 | NA | many | CASSFETAYYGYTF | TGTGCCAGCAGCTTTGAGACAGCCTATTATGGCTACACCTTC
TRBJ2-2 | TRBV4-3 | TRBD2 | NA | CASSQASGGLNTGELFF | TGCGCCAGCAGCCAAGCTAGCGGGGGGCTCAACACCGGGGAGCTGTTTTTT
TRBJ2-7 | TRBV7-9 | NA | few | CASSVPVAHTGLPSYEQYF | TGTGCCAGCAGCGTACCTGTGGCCCATACAGGTTTGCCGTCCTACGAGCAGTACTTC
TRBJ1-2 | TRBV4-1 | TRBD1 | few | CASSPAGGRYGYTF | TGCGCCAGCAGCCCTGCAGGGGGGCGGTATGGCTACACCTTC